Sequencing of this TCR beta chain was carried out in a study of shared clonotypes between healthy human individuals. Regarding the study as a whole: Clonotype sharing across a few donors was observed for around 5% of naive CD4 clonotypes. Non-shared clonotypes had lower generation probabilities than clonotypes shared by all four sorted-subset donors.

Investigators spread the genomic DNA of each subset evenly over several immunoSEQ plates. Method: immunoSEQ multiplex PCR; TCRdb's copy keeps in-frame clones and lacks some. The table records approximately 530,000 clones, 90% to 97% of them present only once. To note about this clone: Antigen unknown.

V was pared by 4 bases and J by 0 bases, with 9 bases of the junction left unmatched. There are 17 residues in the CDR3. Germline lookup yields CDR1 KGHSH and CDR2 LQKENI. Those who donated were healthy HIV-negative adults, with no recent acute infections or vaccinations reported. The chain is built from TRBV18 and TRBJ2-3, with 8 nucleotides matching TRBD2. The sample taken for sequencing was naive CD4+ T cells sorted from blood. Subset meaning: CD45RA+ positively selected. The clonotype was recovered from a woman in her 30s in good health. The CDR3 DNA follows: TGTGCCAGCTCACGGCGGACTAGCCGAACTAGCACAGATACGCAGTATTTT. Translated: CASSRRTSRTSTDTQYF.